These T cell receptor beta chains were read from a single sample in a study of a mutant IDH1 vaccine in newly diagnosed glioma. Their cognate antigens are unknown. This table comes from immunoSEQ multiplex PCR, and its TCRdb copy is limited to in-frame clones, with some not included. The data contain about 130,000 clones, roughly 78% of them seen just once; the ten biggest clones take up 5.5%. The sample here was PBMCs, taken from a glioma patient whose treatment included an IDH1 peptide vaccine. The receptors were sampled from a man aged 35-49 years with glioma. Each CDR3 is given with its conserved first and last residue. The D gene is left open where the match is weak. Size is stated for part of the rows, as once, few or many counts, or as a class when the clone is expanded.

CDR3 protein: CASSLSGTGSYEQYF
CDR3 DNA: TGTGCCAGCAGCTTATCCGGGACAGGGTCCTACGAGCAGTACTTC
J gene: TRBJ2-7
V gene: TRBV7-6
D gene: TRBD1
clone size: NA

CDR3 protein: CASSSQDYIEQFF
CDR3 DNA: TGTGCCAGTAGCTCCCAGGACTACATCGAGCAGTTCTTC
J gene: TRBJ2-1
V gene: TRBV19
D gene: NA
clone size: NA

CDR3 protein: CASSQGARQGEETQYF
CDR3 DNA: TGTGCCAGCAGCCAAGGGGCACGACAGGGCGAAGAGACCCAGTACTTC
J gene: TRBJ2-5
V gene: TRBV4-2
D gene: TRBD1
clone size: NA

CDR3 protein: CASSFNWQGDQETQYF
CDR3 DNA: TGTGCCAGCAGCTTTAATTGGCAGGGTGACCAAGAGACCCAGTACTTC
J gene: TRBJ2-5
V gene: TRBV7-9
D gene: NA
clone size: NA

CDR3 protein: CASSLGGNEAFF
CDR3 DNA: TGTGCCAGCTCACTGGGGGGTAATGAAGCTTTCTTT
J gene: TRBJ1-1
V gene: TRBV18
D gene: NA
clone size: NA

CDR3 protein: CASSYRGWNYGYTF
CDR3 DNA: TGTGCCAGCAGTTACAGGGGATGGAACTATGGCTACACCTTC
J gene: TRBJ1-2
V gene: TRBV6-5
D gene: NA
clone size: NA

CDR3 protein: CASSVGGDSYEQYF
CDR3 DNA: TGTGCCAGCAGCGTAGGCGGGGACAGCTACGAGCAGTACTTC
J gene: TRBJ2-7
V gene: TRBV9
D gene: NA
clone size: NA

CDR3 protein: CARTGRSGNQPQHF
CDR3 DNA: TGTGCCAGGACCGGGCGAAGTGGCAATCAGCCCCAGCATTTT
J gene: TRBJ1-5
V gene: TRBV19
D gene: NA
clone size: NA

CDR3 protein: CASSIGGNTGELFF
CDR3 DNA: TGTGCCAGTAGTATCGGGGGAAACACCGGGGAGCTGTTTTTT
J gene: TRBJ2-2
V gene: TRBV19
D gene: NA
clone size: NA

CDR3 protein: CASSADSSYEQYF
CDR3 DNA: TGTGCCAGCAGTGCCGACAGCTCCTACGAGCAGTACTTC
J gene: TRBJ2-7
V gene: TRBV28
D gene: NA
clone size: NA

CDR3 protein: CASRAPGQGKDTQYF
CDR3 DNA: TGCGCCAGCAGGGCACCGGGACAGGGAAAAGATACGCAGTATTTT
J gene: TRBJ2-3
V gene: TRBV5-1
D gene: TRBD1
clone size: NA

CDR3 protein: CAWEDRGRGYTF
CDR3 DNA: TGTGCCTGGGAGGACAGGGGACGAGGCTACACCTTC
J gene: TRBJ1-2
V gene: TRBV30
D gene: TRBD1
clone size: once

CDR3 protein: CASKDNAGGNYGYTF
CDR3 DNA: TGCGCCAGCAAGGATAACGCAGGGGGTAACTATGGCTACACCTTC
J gene: TRBJ1-2
V gene: TRBV4-3
D gene: TRBD1
clone size: NA

CDR3 protein: CASSFLGQDSGNTIYF
CDR3 DNA: TGTGCCAGCAGTTTCTTAGGACAGGACTCTGGAAACACCATATATTTT
J gene: TRBJ1-3
V gene: TRBV28
D gene: TRBD1
clone size: NA

CDR3 protein: CASSQEETENTEAFF
CDR3 DNA: TGTGCCAGCAGCCAAGAGGAGACAGAGAACACTGAAGCTTTCTTT
J gene: TRBJ1-1
V gene: TRBV4-2
D gene: NA
clone size: NA

CDR3 protein: CASSFSPREKLFF
CDR3 DNA: TGTGCTAGCAGCTTTTCGCCGCGGGAAAAACTGTTTTTT
J gene: TRBJ1-4
V gene: TRBV7-7
D gene: NA
clone size: NA

CDR3 protein: CASSPSSGSSYEQYF
CDR3 DNA: TGTGCCAGCAGCCCCTCTAGCGGGAGCTCCTACGAGCAGTACTTC
J gene: TRBJ2-7
V gene: TRBV9
D gene: TRBD2
clone size: once